Reported below is one T cell receptor beta chain. Its antigen remains unknown. This sample is part of a study of a mutant IDH1 vaccine in newly diagnosed glioma. Clones were read by immunoSEQ multiplex PCR, and TCRdb kept only the in-frame ones, dropping some. The table includes 120,000 or so clones, 80% detected once. V lost 1 base and J 0 bases, leaving 11 bases between the germline ends. Germline CDR1 reads SGHAT; CDR2 reads FQNNGV. There are 16 residues in the CDR3. Time point in this sample: week 11, during vaccination. Doses comprised 300 ug of mutant IDH1 20-mer peptide each, plus topical imiquimod.

The TCR sequence derives from a middle-aged man with glioma. The rearrangement joins TRBV11-2 to TRBJ2-3; the D is unclear. Sequencing was performed on PBMCs, taken from a glioma patient whose treatment included an IDH1 peptide vaccine. CDR3 sequence reads: CASSLGQTISTDTQYF. CDR3 coding DNA: TGTGCCAGCAGCTTAGGACAAACGATTAGCACAGATACGCAGTATTTT.